A selection of T cell receptor beta chains follows, all from one sample in a study of blood T cell repertoires in COVID-19. Using immunoSEQ multiplex PCR, the repertoire was profiled, and TCRdb retains in-frame clones only, with some absent. The table includes roughly 72,000 clones, roughly 90% detected once. The sample comprised peripheral blood. The source is a human donor in a cohort sampled during active COVID-19. Both conserved end residues are part of each CDR3. D genes are given only for firm matches. Only part of the rows carry a size: once, few, many, or a class if the clone is expanded.

NA NA TRBJ2-5 TRBV7-2 CASSLLSEGTQYF TGTGCCAGCAGCTTATTGAGTGAGGGGACCCAGTACTTC
TRBD1 NA TRBJ1-6 TRBV7-2 CASSFVGTGVNSPLHF TGTGCCAGCAGCTTTGTTGGGACAGGGGTTAATTCACCCCTCCACTTT
TRBD1 NA TRBJ1-6 TRBV7-2 CASSFAGGNSPLHF TGTGCCAGCAGCTTCGCAGGGGGTAATTCACCCCTCCACTTT
NA once TRBJ2-3 TRBV29-1 CSVEDRVAGSTDTQYF TGCAGCGTTGAAGATCGGGTTGCAGGGAGCACAGATACGCAGTATTTT
TRBD1 NA TRBJ1-2 TRBV28 CATVTGELGYTF TGTGCCACTGTGACAGGGGAGCTTGGCTACACCTTC
NA once TRBJ1-2 TRBV5-6 CASSEGGGYGYTF TGTGCCAGCAGCGAGGGAGGGGGCTATGGCTACACCTTC
NA NA TRBJ1-2 TRBV27 CASGHDAGGGNGYTF TGTGCCAGCGGACACGATGCGGGGGGTGGTAATGGCTACACCTTC
NA few TRBJ1-6 TRBV9 CASSSGDSYNSPLHF TGTGCCAGCAGCTCCGGGGACTCCTATAATTCACCCCTCCACTTT
NA NA TRBJ1-1 TRBV2 CATGEGFTEAFF TGTGCCACGGGAGAAGGGTTTACTGAAGCTTTCTTT
TRBD1 NA TRBJ1-4 TRBV9 CASSARTGGVEKLFF TGTGCCAGCAGCGCCAGGACAGGGGGCGTCGAAAAACTGTTTTTT
NA NA TRBJ1-4 TRBV5-1 CASSWTSNEKLFF TGCGCCAGCAGCTGGACTTCTAATGAAAAACTGTTTTTT
TRBD1 NA TRBJ2-1 TRBV27 CASSFDRGQYNEQFF TGTGCCAGCAGTTTCGACAGGGGGCAGTACAATGAGCAGTTCTTC
NA NA TRBJ1-6 TRBV6-5 CASTFGNSPLHF TGTGCCAGCACCTTCGGGAATTCACCCCTCCACTTT
NA NA TRBJ2-7 TRBV7-7 CASSLGKQGGEQYF TGTGCCAGCAGCTTAGGAAAACAGGGCGGCGAGCAGTACTTC
TRBD2 NA TRBJ2-7 TRBV20-1 CSASLLAGLSEQYF TGCAGTGCTAGTCTACTAGCGGGATTAAGCGAGCAGTACTTC
TRBD2 NA TRBJ2-7 TRBV28 CASSYVPGLAGGPVYEQYF TGTGCCAGCAGCTACGTCCCGGGACTAGCGGGAGGCCCCGTCTACGAGCAGTACTTC
NA NA TRBJ2-1 TRBV30 CAWGQVDEQFF TGTGCCTGGGGCCAGGTAGATGAGCAGTTCTTC
NA NA TRBJ1-2 TRBV29-1 CSVEELSYGYTF TGCAGCGTTGAAGAGTTGTCGTATGGCTACACCTTC
TRBD2 many TRBJ2-3 TRBV18 CASSPDSGLAGDYTDTQYF TGTGCCAGCTCACCCGACAGCGGACTAGCGGGAGATTACACAGATACGCAGTATTTT
TRBD1 NA TRBJ2-2 TRBV5-6 CASSSDRDRVAGELFF TGTGCCAGCAGCTCAGACCGGGACAGGGTAGCCGGGGAGCTGTTTTTT
NA NA TRBJ2-3 TRBV9 CASSVHSSFPDTQYF TGTGCCAGCAGCGTCCACAGTTCCTTCCCAGATACGCAGTATTTT
NA NA TRBJ1-5 TRBV3-1/TRBV3-2 CASSQDRGQPQHF TGTGCCAGCAGCCAAGATCGGGGTCAGCCCCAGCATTTT
NA NA TRBJ1-2 TRBV29-1 CSVTGRTNYGYTF TGCAGCGTCACAGGGAGAACTAACTATGGCTACACCTTC
NA few TRBJ2-1 TRBV3-1/TRBV3-2 CASSPNSDRRFYNEQFF TGTGCCAGCAGCCCGAACAGCGACCGGAGGTTCTACAATGAGCAGTTCTTC
TRBD1 NA TRBJ1-5 TRBV5-5 CASSAQGAGQPQHF TGTGCCAGCAGCGCGCAGGGGGCAGGACAGCCCCAGCATTTT
NA NA TRBJ2-3 TRBV4-3 CASSQDSHASDTQYF TGCGCCAGCAGCCAAGATAGCCACGCGAGTGATACGCAGTATTTT
NA NA TRBJ2-5 TRBV7-8 CASSLDIQETQYF TGTGCCAGCAGCTTAGACATTCAAGAGACCCAGTACTTC
TRBD2 NA TRBJ2-7 TRBV4-3 CASSQDNGSGGYRYF TGCGCCAGCAGCCAAGATAATGGTAGCGGGGGGTATCGGTACTTC
TRBD1 NA TRBJ2-7 TRBV25-1 CASSEPGQVYEQYF TGTGCCAGCAGTGAACCGGGACAGGTCTACGAGCAGTACTTC
TRBD2 NA TRBJ2-5 TRBV6-1 CASSEPPGTTLRETQYF TGTGCCAGCAGTGAACCTCCCGGGACTACCCTCAGGGAGACCCAGTACTTC
TRBD1 NA TRBJ1-2 TRBV24-1 CATHVGDRQTSGYGYTF TGTGCCACCCACGTCGGGGACAGACAAACCTCGGGCTATGGCTACACCTTC
TRBD2 NA TRBJ2-7 TRBV11-2 CASSLSGDYEQYF TGTGCCAGCAGCTTAAGCGGGGACTACGAGCAGTACTTC
TRBD2 NA TRBJ2-1 TRBV7-3 CASSLMAGGPYNEQFF TGTGCCAGCAGCTTAATGGCGGGAGGGCCCTACAATGAGCAGTTCTTC
TRBD1 NA TRBJ1-1 TRBV19 CASKDRDSSGGTEAFF TGTGCCAGTAAGGACAGGGATTCATCTGGGGGGACTGAAGCTTTCTTT
NA NA TRBJ1-2 TRBV9 CASSVDSAQGRYYGYTF TGTGCCAGCAGCGTAGACTCCGCACAGGGAAGATACTATGGCTACACCTTC
TRBD2 once TRBJ2-7 TRBV7-2 CASSLGPGTTSYEQYF TGTGCCAGCAGCTTAGGACCGGGGACTACCTCCTACGAGCAGTACTTC